The sample holds one count of the clone carrying this T cell receptor beta chain. The data were obtained in a study of blood T cell repertoires in COVID-19. At the level of the study: The origin of the acute and convalescent COVID-19 samples was the United States, Italy and Spain. T cells, B-cell-depleted T cells, or PBMCs supplied cDNA or gDNA.

Participants, roughly 18 to 89 years old, spanned approximately 25 US areas. Recovered status applied to Cohort 3 donors who had two consecutive negative PCRs. It also applied to those with clearance or with symptom resolution. The table came from immunoSEQ multiplex PCR; TCRdb's copy has only in-frame clones and leaves some out. The data hold about 390,000 clones, with around nine tenths observed a single time. The germline V and J ends were trimmed by 4 bases and 4 bases, with 20 bases remaining between them. Germline CDR1 and CDR2: SGHRS and YFSETQ. CDR3 size: 16 residues. Material: PBMCs or T cells enriched from blood (not recorded which). The chain has TRBV5-1 and TRBJ1-2; D call uncertain. The source is a woman between 45 and 60 years old who had recovered from COVID-19. This chain's CDR3 is CASSPNPGSVVYGYTF. The DNA of the CDR3 is TGCGCCAGCAGCCCCAACCCTGGCAGTGTTGTCTATGGCTACACCTTC. Full variable domain (outside the CDR3, taken from reference TRBV5-1 and TRBJ1-2): KAGVTQTPRYLIKTRGQQVTLSCSPISGHRSVSWYQQTPGQGLQFLFEYFSETQRNKGNFPGRFSGRQFSNSRSEMNVSTLELGDSALYLCASSPNPGSVVYGYTFGSGTRLTVV.